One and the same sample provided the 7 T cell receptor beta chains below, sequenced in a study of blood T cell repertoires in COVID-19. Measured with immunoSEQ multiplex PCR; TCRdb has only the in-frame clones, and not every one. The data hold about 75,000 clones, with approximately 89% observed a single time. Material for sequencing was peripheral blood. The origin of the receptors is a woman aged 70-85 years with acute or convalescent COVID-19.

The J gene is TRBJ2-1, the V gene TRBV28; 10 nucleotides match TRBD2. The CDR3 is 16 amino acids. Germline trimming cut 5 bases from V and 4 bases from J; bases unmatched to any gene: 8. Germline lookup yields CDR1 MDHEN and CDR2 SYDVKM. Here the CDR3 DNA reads TGTGCCAGCAGTCCATCACTAGCGGGACGGTACAATGAGCAGTTCTTC. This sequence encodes CASSPSLAGRYNEQFF.

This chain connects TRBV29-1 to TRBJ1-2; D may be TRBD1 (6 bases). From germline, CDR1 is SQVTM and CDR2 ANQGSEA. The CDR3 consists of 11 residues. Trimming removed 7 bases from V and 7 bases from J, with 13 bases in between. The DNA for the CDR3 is TGCAGCGCCGAGGGGGTGGTTGGCTACACCTTC. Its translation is CSAEGVVGYTF.

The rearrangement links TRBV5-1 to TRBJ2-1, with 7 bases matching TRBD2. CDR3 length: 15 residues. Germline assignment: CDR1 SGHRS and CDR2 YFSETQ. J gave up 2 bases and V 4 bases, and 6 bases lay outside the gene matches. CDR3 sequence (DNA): TGCGCCAGCAGCGTGAGCGGGGCCACCTACAATGAGCAGTTCTTC. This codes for CASSVSGATYNEQFF.

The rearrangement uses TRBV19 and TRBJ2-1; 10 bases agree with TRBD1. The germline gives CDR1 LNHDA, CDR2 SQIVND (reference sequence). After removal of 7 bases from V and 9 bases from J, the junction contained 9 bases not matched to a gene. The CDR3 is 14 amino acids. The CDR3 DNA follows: TGTGCCAGTATTCCGGGACAGGGGTACGGTGAGCAGTTCTTC. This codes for CASIPGQGYGEQFF.

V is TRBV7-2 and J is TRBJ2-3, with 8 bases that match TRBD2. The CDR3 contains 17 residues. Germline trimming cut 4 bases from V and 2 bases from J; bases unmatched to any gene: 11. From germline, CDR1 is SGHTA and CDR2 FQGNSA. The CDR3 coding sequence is TGTGCCAGCAGCTCCGGGAGGGGGGGACACATCACAGATACGCAGTATTTT. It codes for CASSSGRGGHITDTQYF.

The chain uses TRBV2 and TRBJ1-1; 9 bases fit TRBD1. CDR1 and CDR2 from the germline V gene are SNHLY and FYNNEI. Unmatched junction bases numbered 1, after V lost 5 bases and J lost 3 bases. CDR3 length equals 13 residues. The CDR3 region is CASSRDRDTEAFF. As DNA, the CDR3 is TGTGCCAGCAGTCGGGACAGGGACACTGAAGCTTTCTTT.

The CDR3 spells CASSEQDRNYGYTF. In DNA form, the CDR3 reads TGTGCCAGCAGTGAACAGGATCGTAACTATGGCTACACCTTC. The V and J genes are TRBV6-1 and TRBJ1-2; D not resolved. Germline CDR1 reads MNHNS; CDR2 reads SASEGT. The CDR3 loop spans 14 amino acids. V was pared by 2 bases and J by 1 base, with 8 bases between.